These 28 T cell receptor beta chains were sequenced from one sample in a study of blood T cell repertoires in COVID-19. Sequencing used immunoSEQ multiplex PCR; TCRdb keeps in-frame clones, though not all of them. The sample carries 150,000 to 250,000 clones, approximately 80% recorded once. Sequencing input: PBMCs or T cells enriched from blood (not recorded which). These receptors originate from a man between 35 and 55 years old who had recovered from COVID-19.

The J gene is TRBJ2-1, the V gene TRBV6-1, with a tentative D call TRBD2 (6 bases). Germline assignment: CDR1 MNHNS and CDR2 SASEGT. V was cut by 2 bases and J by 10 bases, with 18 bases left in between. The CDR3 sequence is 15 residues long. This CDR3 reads CASSEPGLNVGEQFF. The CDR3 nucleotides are TGTGCCAGCAGTGAACCGGGACTCAACGTGGGGGAGCAGTTCTTC.

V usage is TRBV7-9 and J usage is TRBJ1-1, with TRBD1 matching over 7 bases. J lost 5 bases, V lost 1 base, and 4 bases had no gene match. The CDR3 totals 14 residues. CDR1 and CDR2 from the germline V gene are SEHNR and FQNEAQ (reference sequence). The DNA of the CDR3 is TGTGCCAGCAGCTTAGAGGGGGCACGGACTGAAGCTTTCTTT. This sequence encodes CASSLEGARTEAFF.

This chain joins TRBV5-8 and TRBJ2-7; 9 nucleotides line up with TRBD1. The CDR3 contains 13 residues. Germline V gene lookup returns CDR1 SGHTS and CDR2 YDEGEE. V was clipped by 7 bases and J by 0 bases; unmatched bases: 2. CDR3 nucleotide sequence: TGTGCCAGCGGGACAGGGAGCTCCTACGAGCAGTACGTC. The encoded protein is CASGTGSSYEQYV.

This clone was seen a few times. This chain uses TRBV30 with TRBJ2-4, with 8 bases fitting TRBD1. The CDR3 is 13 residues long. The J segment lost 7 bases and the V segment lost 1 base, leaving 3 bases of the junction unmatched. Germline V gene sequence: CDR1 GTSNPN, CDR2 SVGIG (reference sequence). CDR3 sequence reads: CAWSGTGLNIQYF. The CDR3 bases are TGTGCCTGGAGTGGGACAGGGTTGAACATTCAGTACTTC.

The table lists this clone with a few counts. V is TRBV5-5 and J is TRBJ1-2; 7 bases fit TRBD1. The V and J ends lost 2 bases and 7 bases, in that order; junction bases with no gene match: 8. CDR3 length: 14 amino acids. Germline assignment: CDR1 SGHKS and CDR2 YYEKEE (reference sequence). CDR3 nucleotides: TGTGCCAGCAGCTTAAACAGGGGATGGGGTGGCTACACCTTC. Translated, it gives CASSLNRGWGGYTF.

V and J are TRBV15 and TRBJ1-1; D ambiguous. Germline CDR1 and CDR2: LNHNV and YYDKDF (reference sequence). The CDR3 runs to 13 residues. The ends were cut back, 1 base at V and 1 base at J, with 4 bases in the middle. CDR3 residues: CATSRAPNTEAFF. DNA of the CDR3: TGTGCCACCAGCAGAGCTCCGAACACTGAAGCTTTCTTT.

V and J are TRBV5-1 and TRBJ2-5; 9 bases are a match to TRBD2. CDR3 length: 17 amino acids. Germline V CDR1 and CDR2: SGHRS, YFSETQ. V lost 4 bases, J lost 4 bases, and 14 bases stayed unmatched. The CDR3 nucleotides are TGCGCCAGCAGCCCCATCATAGCGGGAGTAGGAGGAGAGACCCAGTACTTC. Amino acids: CASSPIIAGVGGETQYF.

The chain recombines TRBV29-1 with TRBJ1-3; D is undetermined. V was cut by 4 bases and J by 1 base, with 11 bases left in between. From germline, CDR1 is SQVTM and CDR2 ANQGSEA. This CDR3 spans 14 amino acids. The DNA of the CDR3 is TGCAGCGTTGTGGGATCGGGGTCTGGAAACACCATATATTTT. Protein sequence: CSVVGSGSGNTIYF.

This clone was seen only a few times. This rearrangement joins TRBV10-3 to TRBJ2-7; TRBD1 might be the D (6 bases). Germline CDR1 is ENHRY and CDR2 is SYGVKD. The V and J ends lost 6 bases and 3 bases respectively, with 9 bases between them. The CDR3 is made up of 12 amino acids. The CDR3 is CAISRGHYEQYV. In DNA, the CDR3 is TGTGCCATCAGCAGGGGTCACTACGAGCAGTACGTC.

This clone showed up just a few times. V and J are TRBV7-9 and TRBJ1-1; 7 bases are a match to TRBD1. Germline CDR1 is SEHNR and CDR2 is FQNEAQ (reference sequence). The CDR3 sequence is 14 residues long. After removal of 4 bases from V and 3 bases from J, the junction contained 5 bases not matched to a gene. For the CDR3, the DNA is TGTGCCAGCAGCTCAACTCAGGGGGACACTGAAGCTTTCTTT. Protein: CASSSTQGDTEAFF.

The CDR3 bases are TGTGCCAGCAGTTCAAGGGTTACAGGGTACAACACTGAAGCTTTCTTT. This sequence encodes CASSSRVTGYNTEAFF. This chain uses TRBV28 with TRBJ1-1; weak D call: TRBD1 (6 bases). Trimming took 4 bases from V and 2 from J, leaving 17 bases between them. CDR1 and CDR2 from the germline V gene are MDHEN and SYDVKM. There are 16 residues in the CDR3.

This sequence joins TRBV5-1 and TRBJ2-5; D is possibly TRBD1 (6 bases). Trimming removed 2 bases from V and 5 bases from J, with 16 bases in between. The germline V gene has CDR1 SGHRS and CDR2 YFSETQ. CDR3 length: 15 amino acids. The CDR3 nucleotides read TGCGCCAGCAGCTTTGGCCTCTTGAGGGGGGAGACCCAGTACTTC. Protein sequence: CASSFGLLRGETQYF.

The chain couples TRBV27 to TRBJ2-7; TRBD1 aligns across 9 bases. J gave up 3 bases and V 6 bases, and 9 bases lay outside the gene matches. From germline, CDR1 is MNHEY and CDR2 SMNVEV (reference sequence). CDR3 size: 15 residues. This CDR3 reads CASSFAPGQGYEQYF. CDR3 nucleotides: TGTGCCAGCAGCTTCGCCCCGGGACAGGGCTACGAGCAGTACTTC.

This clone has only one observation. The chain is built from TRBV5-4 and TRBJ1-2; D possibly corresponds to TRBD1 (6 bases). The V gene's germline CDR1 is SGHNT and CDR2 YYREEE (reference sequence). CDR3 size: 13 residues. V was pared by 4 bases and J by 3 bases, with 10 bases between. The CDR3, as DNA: TGTGCCAGCAGCCACAGGGATTACTATGGCTACACCTTC. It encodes CASSHRDYYGYTF.

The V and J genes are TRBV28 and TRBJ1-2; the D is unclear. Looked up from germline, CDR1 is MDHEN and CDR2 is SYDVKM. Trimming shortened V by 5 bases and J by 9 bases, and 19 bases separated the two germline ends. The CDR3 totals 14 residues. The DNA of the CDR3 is TGTGCCAGCAGTCCGATAGAAACCCTATTCAGCTACACCTTC. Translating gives CASSPIETLFSYTF.

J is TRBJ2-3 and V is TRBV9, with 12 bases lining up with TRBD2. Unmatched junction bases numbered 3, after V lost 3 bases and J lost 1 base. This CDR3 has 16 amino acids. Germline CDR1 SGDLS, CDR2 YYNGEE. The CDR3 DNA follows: TGTGCCAGCAGCGGGAGGACTAGCGGGGGCACAGATACGCAGTATTTT. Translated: CASSGRTSGGTDTQYF.

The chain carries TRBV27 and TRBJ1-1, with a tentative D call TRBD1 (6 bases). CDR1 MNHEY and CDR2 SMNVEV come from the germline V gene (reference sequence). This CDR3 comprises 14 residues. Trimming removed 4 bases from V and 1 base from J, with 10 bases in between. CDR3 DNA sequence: TGTGCCAGCAGTTACAGGGACCCGAACACTGAAGCTTTCTTT. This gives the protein CASSYRDPNTEAFF.

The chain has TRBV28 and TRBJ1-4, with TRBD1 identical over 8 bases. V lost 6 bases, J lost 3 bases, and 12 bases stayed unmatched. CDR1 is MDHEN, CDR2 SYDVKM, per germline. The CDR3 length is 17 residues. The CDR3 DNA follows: TGTGCCAGCAGCACCGGGGGGACAGGCCGGGCTAATGAAAAACTGTTTTTT. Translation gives CASSTGGTGRANEKLFF. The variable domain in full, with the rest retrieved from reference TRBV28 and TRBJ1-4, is DVKVTQSSRYLVKRTGEKVFLECVQDMDHENMFWYRQDPGLGLRLIYFSYDVKMKEKGDIPEGYSVSREKKERFSLILESASTNQTSMYLCASSTGGTGRANEKLFFGSGTQLSVL.

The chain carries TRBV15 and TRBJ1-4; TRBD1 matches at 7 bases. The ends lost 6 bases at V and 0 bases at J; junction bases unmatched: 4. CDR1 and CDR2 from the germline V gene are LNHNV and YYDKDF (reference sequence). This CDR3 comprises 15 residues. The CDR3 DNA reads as TGTGCCACCAGGCACGACAGGGCAACTAATGAAAAACTGTTTTTT. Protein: CATRHDRATNEKLFF.

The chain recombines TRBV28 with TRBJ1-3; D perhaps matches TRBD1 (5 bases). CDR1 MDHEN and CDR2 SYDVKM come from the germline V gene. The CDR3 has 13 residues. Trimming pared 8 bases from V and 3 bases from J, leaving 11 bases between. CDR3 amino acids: CASLLTDGNTIYF. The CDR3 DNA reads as TGTGCCAGCCTTTTGACAGATGGAAACACCATATATTTT.

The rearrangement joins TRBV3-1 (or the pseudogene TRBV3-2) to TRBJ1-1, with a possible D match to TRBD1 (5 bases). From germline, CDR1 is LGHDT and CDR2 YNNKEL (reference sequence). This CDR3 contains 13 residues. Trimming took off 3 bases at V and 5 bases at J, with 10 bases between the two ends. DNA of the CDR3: TGTGCCAGCAGCCAGGGAGGGGTAACTGAAGCTTTCTTT. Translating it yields CASSQGGVTEAFF.

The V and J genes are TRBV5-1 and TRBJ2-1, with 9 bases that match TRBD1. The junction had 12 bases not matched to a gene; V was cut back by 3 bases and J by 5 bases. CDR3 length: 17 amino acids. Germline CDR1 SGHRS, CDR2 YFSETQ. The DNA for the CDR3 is TGCGCCAGCAGCTCGGAGCCCCCCGGGACAGGGCACAATGAGCAGTTCTTC. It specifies CASSSEPPGTGHNEQFF.

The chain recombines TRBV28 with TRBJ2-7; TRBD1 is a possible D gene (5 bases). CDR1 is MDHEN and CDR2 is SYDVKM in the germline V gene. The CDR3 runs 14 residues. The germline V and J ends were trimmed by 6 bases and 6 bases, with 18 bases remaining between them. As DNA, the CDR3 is TGTGCCAGCAGAAGCTCAGGGTACCACGGCGAGCAGTACTTC. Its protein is CASRSSGYHGEQYF.

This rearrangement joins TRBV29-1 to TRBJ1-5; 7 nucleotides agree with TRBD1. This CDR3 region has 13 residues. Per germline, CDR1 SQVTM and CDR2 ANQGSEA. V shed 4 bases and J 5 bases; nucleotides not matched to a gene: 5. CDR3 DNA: TGCAGCGTTGCCGGGACAGAGGATCAGCCCCAGCATTTT. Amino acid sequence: CSVAGTEDQPQHF.

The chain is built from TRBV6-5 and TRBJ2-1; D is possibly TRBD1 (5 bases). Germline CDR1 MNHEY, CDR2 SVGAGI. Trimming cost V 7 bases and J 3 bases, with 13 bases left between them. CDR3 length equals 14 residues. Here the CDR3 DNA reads TGTGCCAGCAAACCGAGACAGCTCTACAATGAGCAGTTCTTC. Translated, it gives CASKPRQLYNEQFF.

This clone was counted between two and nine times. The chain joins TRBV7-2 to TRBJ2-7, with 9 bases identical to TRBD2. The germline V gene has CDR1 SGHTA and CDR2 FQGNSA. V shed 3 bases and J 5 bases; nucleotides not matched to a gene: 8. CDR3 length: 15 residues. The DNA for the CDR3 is TGTGCCAGCAGCTTTTATGGACTAGCGAGAAACGAGCAGTACTTC. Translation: CASSFYGLARNEQYF.

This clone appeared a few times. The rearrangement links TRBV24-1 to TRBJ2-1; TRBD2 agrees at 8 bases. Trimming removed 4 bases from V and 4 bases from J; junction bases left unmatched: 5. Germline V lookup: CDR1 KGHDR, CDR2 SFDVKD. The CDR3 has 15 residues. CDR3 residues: CATSDRTSLYNEQFF. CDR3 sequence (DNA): TGTGCCACCAGTGACCGGACTAGCCTGTACAATGAGCAGTTCTTC.

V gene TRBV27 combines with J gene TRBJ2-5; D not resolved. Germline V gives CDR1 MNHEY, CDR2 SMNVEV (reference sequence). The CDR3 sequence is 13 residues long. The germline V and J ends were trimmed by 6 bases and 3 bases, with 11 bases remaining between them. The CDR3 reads CASSPYEEETQYF. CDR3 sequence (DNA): TGTGCCAGCAGCCCTTACGAGGAAGAGACCCAGTACTTC.